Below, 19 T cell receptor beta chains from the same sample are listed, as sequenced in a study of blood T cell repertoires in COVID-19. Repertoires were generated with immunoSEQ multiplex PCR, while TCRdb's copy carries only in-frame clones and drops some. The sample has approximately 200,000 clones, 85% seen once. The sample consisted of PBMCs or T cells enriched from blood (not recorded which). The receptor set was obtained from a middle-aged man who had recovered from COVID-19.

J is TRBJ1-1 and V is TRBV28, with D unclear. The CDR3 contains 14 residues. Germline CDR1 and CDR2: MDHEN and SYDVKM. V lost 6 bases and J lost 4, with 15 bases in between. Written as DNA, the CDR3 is TGTGCCAGCAGAAATTCGGGGTCTGGCACTGAAGCTTTCTTT. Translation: CASRNSGSGTEAFF.

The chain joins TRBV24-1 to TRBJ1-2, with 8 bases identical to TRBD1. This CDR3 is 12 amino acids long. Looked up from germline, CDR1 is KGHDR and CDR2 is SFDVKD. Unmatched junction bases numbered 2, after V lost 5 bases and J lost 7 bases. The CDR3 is CATSAGGGGYTF. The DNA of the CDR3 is TGTGCCACCAGTGCAGGGGGCGGTGGCTACACCTTC.

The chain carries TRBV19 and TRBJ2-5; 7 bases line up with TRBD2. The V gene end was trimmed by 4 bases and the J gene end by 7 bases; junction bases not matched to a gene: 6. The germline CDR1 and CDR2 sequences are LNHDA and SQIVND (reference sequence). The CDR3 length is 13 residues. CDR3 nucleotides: TGTGCCAGTAGTACGACCCGCGGGGGGACCCAGTACTTC. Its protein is CASSTTRGGTQYF.

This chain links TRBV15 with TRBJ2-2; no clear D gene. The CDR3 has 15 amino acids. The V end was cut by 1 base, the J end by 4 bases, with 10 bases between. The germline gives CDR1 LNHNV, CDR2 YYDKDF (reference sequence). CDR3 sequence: CATSRGSIPTGELFF. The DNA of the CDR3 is TGTGCCACCAGCAGAGGAAGCATTCCCACCGGGGAGCTGTTTTTT.

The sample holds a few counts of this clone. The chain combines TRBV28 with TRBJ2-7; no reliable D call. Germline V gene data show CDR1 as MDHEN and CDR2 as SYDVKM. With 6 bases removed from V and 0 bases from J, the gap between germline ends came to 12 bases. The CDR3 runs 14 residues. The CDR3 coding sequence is TGTGCCAGCAGGCCGCTAGAAAGCTCCTACGAGCAGTACTTC. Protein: CASRPLESSYEQYF.

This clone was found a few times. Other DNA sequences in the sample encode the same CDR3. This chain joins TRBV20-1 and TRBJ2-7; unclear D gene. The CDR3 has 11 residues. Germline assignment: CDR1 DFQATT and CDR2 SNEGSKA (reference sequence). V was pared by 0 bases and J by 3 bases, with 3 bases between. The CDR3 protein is CSARDNYEQYF. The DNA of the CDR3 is TGCAGTGCTAGAGACAACTACGAGCAGTACTTC.

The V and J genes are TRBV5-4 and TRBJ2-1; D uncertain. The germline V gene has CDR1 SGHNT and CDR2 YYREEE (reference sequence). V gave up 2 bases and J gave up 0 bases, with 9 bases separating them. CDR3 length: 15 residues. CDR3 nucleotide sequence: TGTGCCAGCAGCTTATCAGCGTTCTCCTACAATGAGCAGTTCTTC. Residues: CASSLSAFSYNEQFF.

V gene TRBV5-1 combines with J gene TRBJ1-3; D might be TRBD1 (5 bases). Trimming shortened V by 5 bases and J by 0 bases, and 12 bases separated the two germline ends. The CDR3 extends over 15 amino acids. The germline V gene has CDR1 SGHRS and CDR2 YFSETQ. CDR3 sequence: CASREQVGSGNTIYF. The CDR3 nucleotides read TGCGCCAGCAGAGAACAGGTGGGCTCTGGAAACACCATATATTTT.

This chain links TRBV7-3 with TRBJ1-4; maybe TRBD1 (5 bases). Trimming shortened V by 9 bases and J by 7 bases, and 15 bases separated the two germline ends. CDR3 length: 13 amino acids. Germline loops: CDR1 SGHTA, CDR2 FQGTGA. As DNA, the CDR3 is TGTGCCAGGAGACCGGGGGGGAGTGAAAAACTGTTTTTT. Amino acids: CARRPGGSEKLFF. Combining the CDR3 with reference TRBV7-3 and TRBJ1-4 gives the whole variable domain GAGVSQTPSNKVTEKGKYVELRCDPISGHTALYWYRQSLGQGPEFLIYFQGTGAADDSGLPNDRFFAVRPEGSVSTLKIQRTERGDSAVYLCARRPGGSEKLFFGSGTQLSVL.

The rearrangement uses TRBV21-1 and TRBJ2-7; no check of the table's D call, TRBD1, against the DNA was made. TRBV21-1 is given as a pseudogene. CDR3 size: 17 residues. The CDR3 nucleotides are TGTGCCAGCACCACACACCGGGTAGGACAGCCGAACTACGAGCAGTACTTC. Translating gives CASTTHRVGQPNYEQYF.

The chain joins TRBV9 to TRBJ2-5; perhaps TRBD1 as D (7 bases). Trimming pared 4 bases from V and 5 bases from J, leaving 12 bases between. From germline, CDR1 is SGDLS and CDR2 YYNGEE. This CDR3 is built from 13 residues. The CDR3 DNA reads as TGTGCCAGCAGCCTCTCAGGGGGGGAGACCCAGTACTTC. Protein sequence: CASSLSGGETQYF.

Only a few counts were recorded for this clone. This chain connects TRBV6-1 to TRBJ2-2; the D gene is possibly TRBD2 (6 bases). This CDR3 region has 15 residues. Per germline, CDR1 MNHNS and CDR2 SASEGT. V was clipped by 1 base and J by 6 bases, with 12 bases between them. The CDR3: CASSEGPGEAGELFF. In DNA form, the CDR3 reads TGTGCCAGCAGTGAAGGCCCGGGGGAAGCCGGGGAGCTGTTTTTT.

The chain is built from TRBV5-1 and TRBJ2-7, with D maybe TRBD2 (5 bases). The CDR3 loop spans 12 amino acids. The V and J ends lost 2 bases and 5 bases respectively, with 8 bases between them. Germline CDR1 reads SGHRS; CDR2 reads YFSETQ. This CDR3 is CASSFNSDEQYF. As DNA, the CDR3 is TGCGCCAGCAGCTTCAATAGCGACGAGCAGTACTTC.

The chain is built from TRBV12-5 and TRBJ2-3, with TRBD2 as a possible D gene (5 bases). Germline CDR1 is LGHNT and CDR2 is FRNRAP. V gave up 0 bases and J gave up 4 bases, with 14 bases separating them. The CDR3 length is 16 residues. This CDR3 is CASGLVVQRAPDTQYF. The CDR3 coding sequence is TGTGCTAGTGGTTTGGTAGTCCAGAGGGCCCCAGATACGCAGTATTTT.

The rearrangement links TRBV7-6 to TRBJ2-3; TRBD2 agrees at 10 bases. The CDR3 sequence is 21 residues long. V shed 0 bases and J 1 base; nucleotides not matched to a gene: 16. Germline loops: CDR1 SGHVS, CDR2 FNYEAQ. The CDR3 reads CASSLALAGVSLGFGTDTQYF. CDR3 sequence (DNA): TGTGCCAGCAGCTTAGCCCTAGCGGGAGTATCTTTAGGCTTCGGCACAGATACGCAGTATTTT.

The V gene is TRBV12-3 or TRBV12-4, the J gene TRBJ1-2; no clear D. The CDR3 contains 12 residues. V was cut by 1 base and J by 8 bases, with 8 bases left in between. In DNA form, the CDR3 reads TGTGCCAGCAGTTTAGGTCATCAGGGCTACACCTTC. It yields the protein CASSLGHQGYTF.

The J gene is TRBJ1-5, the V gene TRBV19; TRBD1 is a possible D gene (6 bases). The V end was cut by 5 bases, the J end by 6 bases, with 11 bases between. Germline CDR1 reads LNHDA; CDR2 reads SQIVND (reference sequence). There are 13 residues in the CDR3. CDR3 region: CASSVQGPQPQHF. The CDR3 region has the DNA TGTGCCAGTAGTGTACAGGGCCCTCAGCCCCAGCATTTT.

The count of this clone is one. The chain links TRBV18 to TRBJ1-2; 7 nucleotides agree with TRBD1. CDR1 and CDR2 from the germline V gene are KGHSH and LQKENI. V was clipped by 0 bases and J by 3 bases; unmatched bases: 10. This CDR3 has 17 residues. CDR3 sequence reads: CASSPPLPDRADYGYTF. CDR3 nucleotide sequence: TGTGCCAGCTCACCACCGCTCCCTGACAGGGCCGACTATGGCTACACCTTC.

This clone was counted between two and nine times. CDR3 residues: CASRPQGLNTEAFF. Written as DNA, the CDR3 is TGTGCCAGCAGACCTCAGGGTCTGAACACTGAAGCTTTCTTT. The chain combines TRBV13 with TRBJ1-1; perhaps TRBD1 as D (5 bases). The ends were cut back, 6 bases at V and 0 bases at J, with 11 bases in the middle. Germline loops: CDR1 PRHDT, CDR2 FYEKMQ (reference sequence). The CDR3 totals 14 residues.